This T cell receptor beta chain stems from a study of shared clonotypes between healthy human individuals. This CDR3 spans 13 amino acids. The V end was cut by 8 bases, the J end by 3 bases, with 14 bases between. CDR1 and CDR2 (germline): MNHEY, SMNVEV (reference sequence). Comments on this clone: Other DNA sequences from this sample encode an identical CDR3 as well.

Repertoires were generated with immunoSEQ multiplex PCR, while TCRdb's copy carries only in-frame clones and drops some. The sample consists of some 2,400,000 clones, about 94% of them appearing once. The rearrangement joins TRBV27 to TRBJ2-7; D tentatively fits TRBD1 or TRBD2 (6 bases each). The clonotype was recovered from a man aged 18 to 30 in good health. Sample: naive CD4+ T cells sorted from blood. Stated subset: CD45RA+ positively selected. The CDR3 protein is CASSLEGGYEQYF. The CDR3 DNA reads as TGTGCCAGCTCTTTGGAGGGGGGCTACGAGCAGTACTTC.